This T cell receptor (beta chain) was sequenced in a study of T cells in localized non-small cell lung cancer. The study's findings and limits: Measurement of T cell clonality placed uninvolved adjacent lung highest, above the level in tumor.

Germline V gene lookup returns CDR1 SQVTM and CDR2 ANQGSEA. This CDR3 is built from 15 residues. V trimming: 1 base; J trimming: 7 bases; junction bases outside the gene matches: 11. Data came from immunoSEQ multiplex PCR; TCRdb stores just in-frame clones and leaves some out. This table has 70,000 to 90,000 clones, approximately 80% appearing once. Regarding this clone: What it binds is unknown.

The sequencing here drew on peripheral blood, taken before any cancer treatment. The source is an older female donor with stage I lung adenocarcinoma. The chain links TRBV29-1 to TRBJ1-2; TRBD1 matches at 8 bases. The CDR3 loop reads CSVEGQRQGRGGYTF. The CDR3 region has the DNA TGCAGCGTTGAAGGTCAAAGACAGGGGAGGGGTGGCTACACCTTC. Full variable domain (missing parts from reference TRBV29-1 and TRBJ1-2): SAVISQKPSRDICQRGTSLTIQCQVDSQVTMMFWYRQQPGQSLTLIATANQGSEATYESGFVIDKFPISRPNLTFSTLTVSNMSPEDSSIYLCSVEGQRQGRGGYTFGSGTRLTVV.